This T cell receptor beta chain was recorded in a study of T cells expressing NK-cell markers. At the level of the study: Among the eight sequenced donors, seven tested HCMV-seropositive and one tested seronegative.

TCRdb reprocessed the 5' RACE reads, keeping one entry per CDR3 protein, no DNA. The table lists roughly 450,000 distinct CDR3 sequences. The sequence derives from a woman aged 45-65 years in good health. Sequenced sample: blood T cells: a sorted CD56 or NKG2C T cell subset, CD4+ or CD8+ T cells, or bulk PBMC T cells (not recorded which).

The CDR3 sequence: CASSLRSAPNYGYTF. The V and J genes are TRBV5-6 and TRBJ1-2. This CDR3 comprises 15 residues. Germline-derived CDR1 and CDR2 are SGHDT and YYEEEE.